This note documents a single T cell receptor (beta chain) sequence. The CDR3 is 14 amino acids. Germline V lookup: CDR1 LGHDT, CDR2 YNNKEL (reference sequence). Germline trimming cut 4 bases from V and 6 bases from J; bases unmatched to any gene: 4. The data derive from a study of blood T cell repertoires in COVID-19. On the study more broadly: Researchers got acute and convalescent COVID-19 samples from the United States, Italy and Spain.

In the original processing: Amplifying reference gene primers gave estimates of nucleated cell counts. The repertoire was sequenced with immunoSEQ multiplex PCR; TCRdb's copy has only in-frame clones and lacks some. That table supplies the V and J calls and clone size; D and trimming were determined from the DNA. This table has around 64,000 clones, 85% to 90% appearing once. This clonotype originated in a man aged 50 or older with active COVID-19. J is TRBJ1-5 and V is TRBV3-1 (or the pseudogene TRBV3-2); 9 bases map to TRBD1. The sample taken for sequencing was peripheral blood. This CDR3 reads CASSRTGESQPQHF. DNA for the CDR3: TGTGCCAGCAGCCGGACAGGGGAGAGTCAGCCCCAGCATTTT.